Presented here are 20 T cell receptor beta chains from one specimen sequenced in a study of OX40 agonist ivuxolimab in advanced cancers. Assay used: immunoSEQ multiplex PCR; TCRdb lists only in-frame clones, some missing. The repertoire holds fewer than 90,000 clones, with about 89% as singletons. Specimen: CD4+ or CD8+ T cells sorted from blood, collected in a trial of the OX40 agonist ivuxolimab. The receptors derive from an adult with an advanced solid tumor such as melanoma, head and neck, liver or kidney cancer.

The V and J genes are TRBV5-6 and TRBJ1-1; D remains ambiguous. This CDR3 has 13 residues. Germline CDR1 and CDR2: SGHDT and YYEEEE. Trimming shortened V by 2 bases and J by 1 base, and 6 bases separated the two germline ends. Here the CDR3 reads CASSFGENTEAFF. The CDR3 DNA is TGTGCCAGCAGCTTTGGGGAGAACACTGAAGCTTTCTTT. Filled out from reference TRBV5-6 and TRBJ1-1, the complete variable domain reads DAGVTQSPTHLIKTRGQQVTLRCSPKSGHDTVSWYQQALGQGPQFIFQYYEEEERQRGNFPDRFSGHQFPNYSSELNVNALLLGDSALYLCASSFGENTEAFFGQGTRLTVV.

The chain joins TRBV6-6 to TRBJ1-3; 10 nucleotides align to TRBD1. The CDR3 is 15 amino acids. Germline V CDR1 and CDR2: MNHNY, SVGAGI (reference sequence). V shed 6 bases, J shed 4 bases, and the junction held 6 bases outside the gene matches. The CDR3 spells CASRRTGGSGNTIYF. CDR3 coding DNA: TGTGCCAGCAGACGGACAGGGGGGTCAGGAAACACCATATATTTT.

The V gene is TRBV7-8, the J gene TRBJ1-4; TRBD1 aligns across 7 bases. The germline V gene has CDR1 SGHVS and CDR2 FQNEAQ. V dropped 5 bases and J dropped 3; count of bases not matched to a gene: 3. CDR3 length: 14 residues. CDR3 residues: CASSPGTANEKLFF. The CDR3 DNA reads TGTGCCAGCAGCCCCGGGACAGCTAATGAAAAACTGTTTTTT.

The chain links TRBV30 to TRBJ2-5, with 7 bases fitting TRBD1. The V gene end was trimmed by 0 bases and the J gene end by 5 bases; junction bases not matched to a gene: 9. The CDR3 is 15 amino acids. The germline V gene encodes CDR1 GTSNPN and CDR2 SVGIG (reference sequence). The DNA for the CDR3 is TGTGCCTGGAGTGTAGTTGGTCGCAGGGGGGAGACCCAGTACTTC. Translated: CAWSVVGRRGETQYF.

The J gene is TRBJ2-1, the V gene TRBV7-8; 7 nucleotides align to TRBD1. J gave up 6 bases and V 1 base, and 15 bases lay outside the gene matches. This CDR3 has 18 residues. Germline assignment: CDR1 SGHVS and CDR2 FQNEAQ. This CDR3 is CASSLEPQGVRAFNEQFF. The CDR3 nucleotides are TGTGCCAGCAGCTTAGAGCCGCAGGGGGTAAGGGCTTTCAATGAGCAGTTCTTC.

The CDR3 DNA reads as TGCGCCAGCAGCTTGGAACAGGGTTACTATGGCTACACCTTC. This encodes CASSLEQGYYGYTF. The rearrangement uses TRBV5-1 and TRBJ1-2, with a possible D match to TRBD1 (6 bases). Germline CDR1 is SGHRS and CDR2 is YFSETQ. The CDR3 covers 14 residues. Between the trimmed V and J ends, which lost 0 bases and 3 bases, there was a span of 9 bases.

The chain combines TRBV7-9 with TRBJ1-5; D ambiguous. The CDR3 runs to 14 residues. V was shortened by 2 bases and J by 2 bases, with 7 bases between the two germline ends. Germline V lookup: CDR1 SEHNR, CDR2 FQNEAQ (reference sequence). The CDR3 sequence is CASSLSTGNQPQHF. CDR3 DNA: TGTGCCAGCAGCTTATCCACAGGCAATCAGCCCCAGCATTTT.

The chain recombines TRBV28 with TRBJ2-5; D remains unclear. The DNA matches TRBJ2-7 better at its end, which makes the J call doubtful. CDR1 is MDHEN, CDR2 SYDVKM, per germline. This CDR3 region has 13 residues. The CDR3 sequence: CASGGAPTYEQYF. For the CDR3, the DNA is TGTGCCAGCGGCGGAGCACCTACCTACGAGCAGTACTTC.

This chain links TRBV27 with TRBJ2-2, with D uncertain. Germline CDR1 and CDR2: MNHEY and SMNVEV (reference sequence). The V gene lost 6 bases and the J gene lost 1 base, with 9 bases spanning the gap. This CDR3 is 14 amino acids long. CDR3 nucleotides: TGTGCCAGCAGGGGTATGGGGAACACCGGGGAGCTGTTTTTT. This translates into CASRGMGNTGELFF.

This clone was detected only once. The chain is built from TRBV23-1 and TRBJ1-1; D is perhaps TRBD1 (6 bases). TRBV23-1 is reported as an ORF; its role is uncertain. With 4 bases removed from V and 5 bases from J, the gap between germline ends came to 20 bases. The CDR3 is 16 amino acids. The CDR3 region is CASSRKQGVRGTEAFF. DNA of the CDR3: TGCGCCAGCAGTCGTAAACAGGGAGTGAGGGGTACTGAAGCTTTCTTT.

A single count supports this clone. The CDR3 DNA is TGTGCCAGTAGTATAGCCCCCAGACGGGTCGACACTGAAGCTTTCTTT. It translates to CASSIAPRRVDTEAFF. This chain uses TRBV19 with TRBJ1-1; D gene ambiguous. The CDR3 is 16 residues long. Germline CDR1 is LNHDA and CDR2 is SQIVND (reference sequence). Trimming took off 1 base at V and 3 bases at J, with 15 bases between the two ends.

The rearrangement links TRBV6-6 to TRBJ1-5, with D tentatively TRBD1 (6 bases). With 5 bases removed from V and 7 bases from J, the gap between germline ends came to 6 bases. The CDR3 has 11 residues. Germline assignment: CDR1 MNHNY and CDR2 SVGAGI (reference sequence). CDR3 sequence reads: CASSTGQPQHF. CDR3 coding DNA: TGTGCCAGCAGTACAGGGCAGCCCCAGCATTTT.

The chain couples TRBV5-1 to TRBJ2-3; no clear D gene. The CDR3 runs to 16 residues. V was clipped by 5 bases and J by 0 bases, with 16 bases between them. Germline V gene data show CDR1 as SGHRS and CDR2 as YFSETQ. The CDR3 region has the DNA TGCGCCAGCAGGTTAATGGGGTCTACTAGCACAGATACGCAGTATTTT. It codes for CASRLMGSTSTDTQYF.

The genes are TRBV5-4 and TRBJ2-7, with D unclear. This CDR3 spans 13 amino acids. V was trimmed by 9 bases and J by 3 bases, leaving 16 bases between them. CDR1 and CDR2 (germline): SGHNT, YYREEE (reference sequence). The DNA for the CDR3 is TGTGCCACCCAGTGGGTAAGCAGCTACGAGCAGTACTTC. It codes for CATQWVSSYEQYF. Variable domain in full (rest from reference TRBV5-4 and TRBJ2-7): ETGVTQSPTHLIKTRGQQVTLRCSSQSGHNTVSWYQQALGQGPQFIFQYYREEENGRGNFPPRFSGLQFPNYSSELNVNALELDDSALYLCATQWVSSYEQYFGPGTRLTVT.

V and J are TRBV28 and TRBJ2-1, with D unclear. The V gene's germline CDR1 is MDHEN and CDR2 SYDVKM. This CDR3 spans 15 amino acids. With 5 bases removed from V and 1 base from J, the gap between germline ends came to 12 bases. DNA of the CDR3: TGTGCCAGCAGTCCGATCCTCCCTTCCTACAATGAGCAGTTCTTC. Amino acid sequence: CASSPILPSYNEQFF.

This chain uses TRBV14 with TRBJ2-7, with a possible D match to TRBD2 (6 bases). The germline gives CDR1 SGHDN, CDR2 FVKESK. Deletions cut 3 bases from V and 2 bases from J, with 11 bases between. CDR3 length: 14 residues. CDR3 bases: TGTGCCAGCAGCCATCAGGAGGGTCCCTACGAGCAGTACTTC. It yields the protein CASSHQEGPYEQYF.

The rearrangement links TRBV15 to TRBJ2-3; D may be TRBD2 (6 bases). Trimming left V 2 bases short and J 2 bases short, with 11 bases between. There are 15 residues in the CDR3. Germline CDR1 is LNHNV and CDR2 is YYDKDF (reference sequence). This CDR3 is CATSRRRGDTDTQYF. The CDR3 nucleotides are TGTGCCACCAGCAGACGGCGCGGGGACACAGATACGCAGTATTTT.

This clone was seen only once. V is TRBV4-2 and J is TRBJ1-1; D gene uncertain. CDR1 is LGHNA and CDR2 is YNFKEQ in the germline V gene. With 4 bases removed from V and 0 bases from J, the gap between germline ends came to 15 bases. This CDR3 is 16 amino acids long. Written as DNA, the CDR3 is TGTGCCAGCAGCCGGTCGGGGAGTCGGATGAACACTGAAGCTTTCTTT. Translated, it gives CASSRSGSRMNTEAFF.

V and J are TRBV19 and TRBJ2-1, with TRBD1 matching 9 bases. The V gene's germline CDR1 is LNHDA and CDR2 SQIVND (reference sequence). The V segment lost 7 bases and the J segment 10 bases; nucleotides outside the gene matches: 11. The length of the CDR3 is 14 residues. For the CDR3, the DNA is TGTGCCAGTAAGACGGGACAGGGTCTGAACGAGCAGTTCTTC. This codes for CASKTGQGLNEQFF.

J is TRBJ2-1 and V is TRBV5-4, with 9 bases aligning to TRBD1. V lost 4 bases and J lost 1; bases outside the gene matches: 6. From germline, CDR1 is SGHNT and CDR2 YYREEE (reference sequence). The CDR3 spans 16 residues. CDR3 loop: CASSRQGERSYNEQFF. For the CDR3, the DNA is TGTGCCAGCAGCAGACAGGGGGAGAGGTCCTACAATGAGCAGTTCTTC.